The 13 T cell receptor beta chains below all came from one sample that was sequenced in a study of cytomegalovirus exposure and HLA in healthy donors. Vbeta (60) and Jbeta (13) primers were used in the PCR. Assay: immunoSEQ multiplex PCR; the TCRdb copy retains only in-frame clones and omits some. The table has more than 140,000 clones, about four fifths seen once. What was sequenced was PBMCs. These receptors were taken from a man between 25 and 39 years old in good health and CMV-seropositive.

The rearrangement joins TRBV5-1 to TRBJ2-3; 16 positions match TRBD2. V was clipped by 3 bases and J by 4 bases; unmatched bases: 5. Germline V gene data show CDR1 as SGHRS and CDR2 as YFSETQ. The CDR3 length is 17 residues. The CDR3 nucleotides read TGCGCCAGCAGCTGGGGACTAGCGGGGGGGGCATCAGATACGCAGTATTTT. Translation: CASSWGLAGGASDTQYF.

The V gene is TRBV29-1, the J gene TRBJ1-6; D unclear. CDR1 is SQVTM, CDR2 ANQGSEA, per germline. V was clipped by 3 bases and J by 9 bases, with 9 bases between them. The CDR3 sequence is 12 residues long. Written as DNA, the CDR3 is TGCAGCGTTGAGAGAGCGGGTTCACCCCTCCACTTT. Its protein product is CSVERAGSPLHF.

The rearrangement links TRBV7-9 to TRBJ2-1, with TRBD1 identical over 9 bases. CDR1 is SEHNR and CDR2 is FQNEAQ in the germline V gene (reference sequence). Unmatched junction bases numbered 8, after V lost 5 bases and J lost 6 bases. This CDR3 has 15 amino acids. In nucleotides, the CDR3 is TGTGCCAGCAGCCCCACCGGGACAGGGATCAATGAGCAGTTCTTC. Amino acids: CASSPTGTGINEQFF.

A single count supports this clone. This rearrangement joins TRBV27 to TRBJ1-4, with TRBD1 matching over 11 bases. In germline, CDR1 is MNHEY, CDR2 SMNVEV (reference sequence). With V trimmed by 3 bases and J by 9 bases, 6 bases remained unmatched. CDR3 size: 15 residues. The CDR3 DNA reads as TGTGCCAGCAGTTTTAACCGGGACAGGGGGAAAAAACTGTTTTTT. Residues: CASSFNRDRGKKLFF.

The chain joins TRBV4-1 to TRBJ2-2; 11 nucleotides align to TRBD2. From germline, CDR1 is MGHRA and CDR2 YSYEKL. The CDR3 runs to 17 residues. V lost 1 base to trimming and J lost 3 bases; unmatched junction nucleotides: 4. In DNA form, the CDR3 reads TGCGCCAGCAGCCAAGGACTAGCGGGGCCCTACACCGGGGAGCTGTTTTTT. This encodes CASSQGLAGPYTGELFF.

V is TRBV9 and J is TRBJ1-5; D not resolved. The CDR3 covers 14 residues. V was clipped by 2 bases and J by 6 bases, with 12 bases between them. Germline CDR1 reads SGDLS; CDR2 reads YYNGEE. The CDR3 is CASSVGPSGQPQHF. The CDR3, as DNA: TGTGCCAGCAGCGTTGGGCCCAGCGGTCAGCCCCAGCATTTT.

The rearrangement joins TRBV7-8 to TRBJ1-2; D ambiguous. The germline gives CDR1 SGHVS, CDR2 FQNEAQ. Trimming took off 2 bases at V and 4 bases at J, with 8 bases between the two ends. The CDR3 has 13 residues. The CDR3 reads CASSLPRSYGYTF. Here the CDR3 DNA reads TGTGCCAGCAGCTTACCGCGAAGCTATGGCTACACCTTC.

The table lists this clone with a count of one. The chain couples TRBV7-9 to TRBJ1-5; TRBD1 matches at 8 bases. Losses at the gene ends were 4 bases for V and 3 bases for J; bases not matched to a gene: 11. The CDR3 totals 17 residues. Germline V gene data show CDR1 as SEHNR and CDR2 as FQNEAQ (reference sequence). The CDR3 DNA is TGTGCCAGCAGCTCTCAGGCAGGGGGCCTCTTCAATCAGCCCCAGCATTTT. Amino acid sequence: CASSSQAGGLFNQPQHF.

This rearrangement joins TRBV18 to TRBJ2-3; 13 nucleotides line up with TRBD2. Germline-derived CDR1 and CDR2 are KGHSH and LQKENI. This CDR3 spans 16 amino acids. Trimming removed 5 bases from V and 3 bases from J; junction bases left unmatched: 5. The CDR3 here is CASSSGLAGSTDTQYF. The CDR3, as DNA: TGTGCCAGCTCATCGGGACTAGCGGGGTCTACAGATACGCAGTATTTT.

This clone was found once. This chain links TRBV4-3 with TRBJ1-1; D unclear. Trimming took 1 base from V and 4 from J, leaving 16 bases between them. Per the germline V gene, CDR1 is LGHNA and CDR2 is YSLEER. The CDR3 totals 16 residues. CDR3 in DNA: TGCGCCAGCAGCCAAGCGGTCGGGATGGTTGGCACTGAAGCTTTCTTT. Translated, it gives CASSQAVGMVGTEAFF.

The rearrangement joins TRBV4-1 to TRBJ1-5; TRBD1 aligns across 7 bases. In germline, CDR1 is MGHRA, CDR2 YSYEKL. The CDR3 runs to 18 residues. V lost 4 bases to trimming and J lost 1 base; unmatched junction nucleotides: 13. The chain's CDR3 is CASSPWTGLRSSNQPQHF. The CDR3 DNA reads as TGCGCCAGCAGCCCCTGGACAGGTCTCCGATCGAGCAATCAGCCCCAGCATTTT.

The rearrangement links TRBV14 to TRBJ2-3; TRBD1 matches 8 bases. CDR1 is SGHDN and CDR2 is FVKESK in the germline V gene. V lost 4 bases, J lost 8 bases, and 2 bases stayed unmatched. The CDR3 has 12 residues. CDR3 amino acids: CASSLRGPTQYF. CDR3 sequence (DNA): TGTGCCAGCAGCCTCAGGGGGCCTACGCAGTATTTT.

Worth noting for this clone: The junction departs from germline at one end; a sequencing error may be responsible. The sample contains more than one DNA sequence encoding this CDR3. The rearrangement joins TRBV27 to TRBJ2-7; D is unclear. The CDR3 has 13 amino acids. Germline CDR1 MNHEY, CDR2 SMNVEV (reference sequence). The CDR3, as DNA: TGTGCCAGCAGCTTATCATCCGGGTACGAGCAGTACTTC. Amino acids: CASSLSSGYEQYF.